These 18 T cell receptor beta chains originate from one sample sequenced in a study of T cell changes during pregnancy in multiple sclerosis. TCRdb's copy holds only in-frame clones and misses some; the assay was immunoSEQ multiplex PCR. The sample contains 25,000 to 30,000 clones, under 90% of which appear only once. The specimen comprised CD8+ T cells from peripheral blood mononuclear cells, sampled after pregnancy. The source of these receptors is a female donor with multiple sclerosis, enrolled in a pregnancy study.

The chain is built from TRBV21-1 and TRBJ1-2; TRBD1, the D gene given by the table, was not confirmed from the DNA. TRBV21-1 is termed a pseudogene. The CDR3 runs to 17 residues. For the CDR3, the DNA is TGTGCCAGCAGCAAAAAGAAAACAGGGAATTATGACTATGGCTACACCTTC. As protein: CASSKKKTGNYDYGYTF.

The genes are TRBV2 and TRBJ2-3; D might be TRBD2 (6 bases). V shed 8 bases and J shed 0 bases, with 18 bases lying between them. CDR1 is SNHLY, CDR2 FYNNEI, per germline. The CDR3 has 16 amino acids. The CDR3 loop is CASFGPPGVSTDTQYF. The CDR3 DNA reads TGTGCCAGCTTCGGACCCCCGGGGGTCAGCACAGATACGCAGTATTTT.

In nucleotides, the CDR3 is TGTGCCAGCAGCGTAGACGGAGAGGGTAACTATGGCTACACCTTC. Amino acid sequence: CASSVDGEGNYGYTF. The rearrangement links TRBV9 to TRBJ1-2; no clear D. Germline CDR1 and CDR2: SGDLS and YYNGEE. V lost 0 bases, J lost 1 base, and 10 bases lay in between. CDR3 length: 15 amino acids.

This clone was seen only once. The V gene is TRBV9, the J gene TRBJ1-4; maybe TRBD1 (6 bases). Trimming left V 0 bases short and J 7 bases short, with 13 bases between. Germline V gives CDR1 SGDLS, CDR2 YYNGEE. The CDR3 contains 15 residues. CDR3 protein: CASSVGGQGSEKLFF. CDR3 DNA sequence: TGTGCCAGCAGCGTAGGCGGCCAGGGGAGTGAAAAACTGTTTTTT.

This chain connects TRBV10-1 to TRBJ1-1; 10 bases are a match to TRBD1. The CDR3 runs 16 residues. Losses at the gene ends were 4 bases for V and 3 bases for J; bases not matched to a gene: 8. Germline assignment: CDR1 WNHNN and CDR2 SYGVQD (reference sequence). The CDR3: CASSGHPGQGYTEAFF. CDR3 sequence (DNA): TGCGCCAGCAGTGGACATCCGGGACAGGGGTACACTGAAGCTTTCTTT.

This chain joins TRBV27 and TRBJ2-2, with D unresolved. The CDR3 totals 13 residues. CDR1 and CDR2 (germline): MNHEY, SMNVEV (reference sequence). V lost 4 bases and J lost 6, with 9 bases in between. CDR3 in amino acids: CASSYYNPGELFF. The CDR3 DNA follows: TGTGCCAGCAGTTACTACAACCCCGGGGAGCTGTTTTTT.

In DNA, the CDR3 is TGTGCCAGCAGCTTGGGGGGGGGAAGCCAAGAGACCCAGTACTTC. This encodes CASSLGGGSQETQYF. The chain has TRBV5-6 and TRBJ2-5, with TRBD2 matching over 7 bases. The CDR3 is 15 amino acids. Germline assignment: CDR1 SGHDT and CDR2 YYEEEE. J lost 1 base, V lost 0 bases, and 3 bases had no gene match.

This clone was recorded once. The rearrangement links TRBV11-2 to TRBJ2-7; weak D call: TRBD2 (5 bases). Trimming cost V 0 bases and J 6 bases, with 6 bases left between them. Germline CDR1 is SGHAT and CDR2 is FQNNGV. The CDR3 loop spans 12 amino acids. The CDR3 is CASSLDTSEQYF. The CDR3 region has the DNA TGTGCCAGCAGCTTAGATACTAGCGAGCAGTACTTC.

The rearrangement uses TRBV28 and TRBJ1-5, with D possibly being TRBD1 (5 bases). The ends were cut back, 2 bases at V and 6 bases at J, with 14 bases in the middle. CDR3 length: 15 residues. Germline V CDR1 and CDR2: MDHEN, SYDVKM. CDR3 coding DNA: TGTGCCAGCAGTTTAGGTAGGGGAGGGGCTCAGCCCCAGCATTTT. Translation gives CASSLGRGGAQPQHF. Full variable domain (outside the CDR3, taken from reference TRBV28 and TRBJ1-5): DVKVTQSSRYLVKRTGEKVFLECVQDMDHENMFWYRQDPGLGLRLIYFSYDVKMKEKGDIPEGYSVSREKKERFSLILESASTNQTSMYLCASSLGRGGAQPQHFGDGTRLSIL.

This clone showed up just once. The gene calls are TRBV7-9 and TRBJ2-3, with a weak D call TRBD1 (6 bases). Trimming removed 2 bases at V and 2 bases at J, with 11 bases between. The germline CDR1 and CDR2 sequences are SEHNR and FQNEAQ (reference sequence). The CDR3 spans 15 residues. CDR3 bases: TGTGCCAGCAGCTTATACGACAGGCTCACAGATACGCAGTATTTT. This sequence encodes CASSLYDRLTDTQYF.

This chain links TRBV29-1 with TRBJ2-1, with D tentatively TRBD2 (6 bases). The germline V gene has CDR1 SQVTM and CDR2 ANQGSEA. The CDR3 is 15 amino acids. The germline V and J ends were trimmed by 5 bases and 4 bases, with 18 bases remaining between them. CDR3 DNA: TGCAGCGTTCCGGCCTCTATCGGGACTTACAATGAGCAGTTCTTC. As protein: CSVPASIGTYNEQFF.

This clone was seen ten or more times. The chain links TRBV28 to TRBJ1-1; unclear D gene. The V gene lost 2 bases and the J gene lost 5 bases, with 15 bases spanning the gap. Germline CDR1 MDHEN, CDR2 SYDVKM. This CDR3 region has 15 residues. In DNA form, the CDR3 reads TGTGCCAGCAGTTTAACCGTCCGGGGAGGGACTGAAGCTTTCTTT. Translation gives CASSLTVRGGTEAFF.

This rearrangement joins TRBV13 to TRBJ1-1; D ambiguous. The germline V gene encodes CDR1 PRHDT and CDR2 FYEKMQ (reference sequence). V shed 6 bases and J shed 3 bases, with 14 bases lying between them. This CDR3 is built from 14 residues. The DNA of the CDR3 is TGTGCCAGCAGTTCCGCCGCCGAGGACACTGAAGCTTTCTTT. Translating it yields CASSSAAEDTEAFF.

This chain links TRBV29-1 with TRBJ2-1; a weak D match, TRBD1 (5 bases). The CDR3 runs 10 residues. Deletions cut 6 bases from V and 7 bases from J, with 7 bases between. Per germline, CDR1 SQVTM and CDR2 ANQGSEA. CDR3 nucleotides: TGCAGCGTCCAGGGTAATGAGCAGTTCTTC. Encoded protein: CSVQGNEQFF.

The chain links TRBV9 to TRBJ2-7; 10 bases align to TRBD2. V trimming: 1 base; J trimming: 5 bases; junction bases outside the gene matches: 12. Germline CDR1 SGDLS, CDR2 YYNGEE. The CDR3 has 17 residues. The CDR3 coding sequence is TGTGCCAGCAGCGTATCTCCTACCGGGACTAGCGAGGACGAGCAGTACTTC. This sequence encodes CASSVSPTGTSEDEQYF.

This chain joins TRBV27 and TRBJ2-3; perhaps TRBD1 as D (5 bases). The length of the CDR3 is 16 residues. Per the germline V gene, CDR1 is MNHEY and CDR2 is SMNVEV (reference sequence). V was shortened by 1 base and J by 1 base, with 12 bases between the two germline ends. The CDR3 nucleotides are TGTGCCAGCAGTTTATGGGCAGGGATAGGCACAGATACGCAGTATTTT. This gives the protein CASSLWAGIGTDTQYF.

This rearrangement joins TRBV18 to TRBJ2-7, with D uncertain. Germline CDR1 KGHSH, CDR2 LQKENI. The CDR3 spans 14 residues. V lost 0 bases and J 2 bases, leaving 8 bases between the germline ends. The CDR3 DNA reads TGTGCCAGCTCACCACCCTACAGTGCCTACGAGCAGTACTTC. Translated, it gives CASSPPYSAYEQYF. Combining the CDR3 with reference TRBV18 and TRBJ2-7 gives the whole variable domain NAGVMQNPRHLVRRRGQEARLRCSPMKGHSHVYWYRQLPEEGLKFMVYLQKENIIDESGMPKERFSAEFPKEGPSILRIQQVVRGDSAAYFCASSPPYSAYEQYFGPGTRLTVT.

The chain carries TRBV6-5 and TRBJ1-1; TRBD1 matches 11 bases. The CDR3 covers 14 residues. V dropped 8 bases and J dropped 6; count of bases not matched to a gene: 8. CDR1 and CDR2 (germline): MNHEY, SVGAGI. The CDR3, as DNA: TGTGCCAGCGGACAGGGGGCGGGAGGGGCTGAAGCTTTCTTT. Translated, it gives CASGQGAGGAEAFF.